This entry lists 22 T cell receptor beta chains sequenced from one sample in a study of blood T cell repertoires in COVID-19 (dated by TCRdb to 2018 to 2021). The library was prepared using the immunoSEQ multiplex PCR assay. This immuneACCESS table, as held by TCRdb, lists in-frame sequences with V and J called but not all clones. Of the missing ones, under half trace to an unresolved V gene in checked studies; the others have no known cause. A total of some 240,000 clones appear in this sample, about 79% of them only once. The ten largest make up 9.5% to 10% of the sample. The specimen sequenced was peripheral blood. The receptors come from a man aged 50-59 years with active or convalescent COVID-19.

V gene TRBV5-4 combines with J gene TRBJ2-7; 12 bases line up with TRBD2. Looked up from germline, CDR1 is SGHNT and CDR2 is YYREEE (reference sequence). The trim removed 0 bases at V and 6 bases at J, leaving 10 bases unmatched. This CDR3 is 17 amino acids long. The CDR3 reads CASSLDGPSGGAGEQYV. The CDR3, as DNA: TGTGCCAGCAGCTTGGATGGGCCTAGCGGGGGGGCCGGCGAGCAGTACGTC.

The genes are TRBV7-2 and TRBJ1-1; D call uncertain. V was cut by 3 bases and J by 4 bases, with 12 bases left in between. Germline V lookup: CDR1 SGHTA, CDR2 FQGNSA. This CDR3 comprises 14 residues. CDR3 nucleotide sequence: TGTGCCAGCAGCTTTTATCCAGCGGGCACTGAAGCTTTCTTT. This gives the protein CASSFYPAGTEAFF.

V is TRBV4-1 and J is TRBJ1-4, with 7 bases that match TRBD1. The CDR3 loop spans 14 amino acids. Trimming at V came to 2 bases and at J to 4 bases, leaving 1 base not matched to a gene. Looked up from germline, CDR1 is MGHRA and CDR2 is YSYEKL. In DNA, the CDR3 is TGCGCCAGCAGCCAAAGACAGGGTAATGAAAAACTGTTTTTT. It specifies CASSQRQGNEKLFF.

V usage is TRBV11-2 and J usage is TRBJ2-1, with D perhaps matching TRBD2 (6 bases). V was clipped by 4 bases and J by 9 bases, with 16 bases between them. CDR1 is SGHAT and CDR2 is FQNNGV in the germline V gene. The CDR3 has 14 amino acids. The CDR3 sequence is CASSSPTSRAEQFF. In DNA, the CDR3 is TGTGCCAGCAGCTCCCCGACTAGTCGGGCTGAGCAGTTCTTC. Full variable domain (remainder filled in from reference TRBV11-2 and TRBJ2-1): EAGVAQSPRYKIIEKRQSVAFWCNPISGHATLYWYQQILGQGPKLLIQFQNNGVVDDSQLPKDRFSAERLKGVDSTLKIQPAKLEDSAVYLCASSSPTSRAEQFFGPGTRLTVL.

The CDR3, as DNA: TGTGCCAGCAGCCATGGGACATTCGGGGGGAGACAGCCCCAGCATTTT. This encodes CASSHGTFGGRQPQHF. V is TRBV3-1 (or the pseudogene TRBV3-2) and J is TRBJ1-5, with D maybe TRBD1 (6 bases). The CDR3 is 16 amino acids. The ends were cut back, 3 bases at V and 7 bases at J, with 19 bases in the middle. Germline assignment: CDR1 LGHDT and CDR2 YNNKEL (reference sequence).

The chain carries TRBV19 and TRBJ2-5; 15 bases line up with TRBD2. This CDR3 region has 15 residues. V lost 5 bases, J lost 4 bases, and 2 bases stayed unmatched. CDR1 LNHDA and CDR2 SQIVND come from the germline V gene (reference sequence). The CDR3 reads CASSLGLAGGETQYF. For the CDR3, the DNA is TGTGCCAGTAGTTTGGGACTAGCGGGAGGAGAGACCCAGTACTTC.

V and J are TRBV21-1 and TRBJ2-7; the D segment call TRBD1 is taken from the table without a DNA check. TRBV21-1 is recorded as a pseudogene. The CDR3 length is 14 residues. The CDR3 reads CASSRGQESYEQYV. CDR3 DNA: TGTGCCAGCAGCAGAGGACAGGAGTCCTACGAGCAGTACGTC.

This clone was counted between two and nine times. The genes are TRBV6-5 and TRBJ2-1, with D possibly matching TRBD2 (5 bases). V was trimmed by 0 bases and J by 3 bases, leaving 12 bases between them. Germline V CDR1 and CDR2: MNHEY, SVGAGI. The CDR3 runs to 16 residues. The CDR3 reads CASSYSEVEYYNEQFF. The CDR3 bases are TGTGCCAGCAGTTACTCGGAGGTAGAATACTACAATGAGCAGTTCTTC.

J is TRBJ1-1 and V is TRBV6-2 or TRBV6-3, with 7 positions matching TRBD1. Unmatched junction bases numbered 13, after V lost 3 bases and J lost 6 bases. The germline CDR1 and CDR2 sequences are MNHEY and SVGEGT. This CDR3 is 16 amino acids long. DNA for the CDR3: TGTGCCAGCAGTTATCTTCGTGCGACAGGGCAACCTGAAGCTTTCTTT. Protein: CASSYLRATGQPEAFF.

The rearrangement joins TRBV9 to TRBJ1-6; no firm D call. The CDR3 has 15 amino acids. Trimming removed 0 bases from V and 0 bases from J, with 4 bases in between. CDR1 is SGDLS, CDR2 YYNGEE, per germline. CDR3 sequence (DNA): TGTGCCAGCAGCGTAGGGGCCTCCTATAATTCACCCCTCCACTTT. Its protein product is CASSVGASYNSPLHF.

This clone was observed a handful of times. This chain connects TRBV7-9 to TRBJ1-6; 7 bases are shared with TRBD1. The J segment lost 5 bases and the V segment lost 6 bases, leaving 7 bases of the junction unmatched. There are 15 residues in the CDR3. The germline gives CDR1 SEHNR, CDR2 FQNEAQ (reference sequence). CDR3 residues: CASSLPGQNNSPLHF. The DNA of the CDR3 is TGTGCCAGCAGTTTGCCGGGACAGAATAATTCACCCCTCCACTTT.

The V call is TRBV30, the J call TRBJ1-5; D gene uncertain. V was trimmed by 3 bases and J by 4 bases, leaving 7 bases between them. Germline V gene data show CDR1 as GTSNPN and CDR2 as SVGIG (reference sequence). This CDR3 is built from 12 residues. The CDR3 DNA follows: TGTGCCTGGAGCCAAATTAATCAGCCCCAGCATTTT. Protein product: CAWSQINQPQHF.

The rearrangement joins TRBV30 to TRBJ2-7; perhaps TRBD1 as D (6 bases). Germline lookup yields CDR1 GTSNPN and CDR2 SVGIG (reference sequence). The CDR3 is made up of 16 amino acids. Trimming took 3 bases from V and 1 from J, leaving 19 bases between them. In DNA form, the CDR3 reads TGTGCCTGGAGGAACAGGGATCGGAGTACGTCCTACGAGCAGTACTTC. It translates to CAWRNRDRSTSYEQYF.

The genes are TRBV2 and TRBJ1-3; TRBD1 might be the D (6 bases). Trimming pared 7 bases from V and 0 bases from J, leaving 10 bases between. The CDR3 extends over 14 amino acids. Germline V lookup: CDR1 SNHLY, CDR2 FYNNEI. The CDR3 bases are TGTGCCAGCACTGGACAGCCCTCTGGAAACACCATATATTTT. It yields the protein CASTGQPSGNTIYF.

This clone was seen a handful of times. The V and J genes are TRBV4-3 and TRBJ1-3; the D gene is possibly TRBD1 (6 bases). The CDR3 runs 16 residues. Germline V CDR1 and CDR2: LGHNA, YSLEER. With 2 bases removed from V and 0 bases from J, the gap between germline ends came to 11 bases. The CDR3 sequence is CASSQKAGVSGNTIYF. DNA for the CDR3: TGCGCCAGCAGCCAAAAGGCAGGGGTCTCTGGAAACACCATATATTTT.

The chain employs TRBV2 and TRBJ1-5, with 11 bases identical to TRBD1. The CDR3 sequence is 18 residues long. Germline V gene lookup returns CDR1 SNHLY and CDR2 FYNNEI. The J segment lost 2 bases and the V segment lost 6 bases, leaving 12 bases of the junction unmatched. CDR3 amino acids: CASRLGQGGIDRNQPQHF. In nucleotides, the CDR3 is TGTGCCAGCAGGTTGGGACAGGGGGGTATAGATCGCAATCAGCCCCAGCATTTT.

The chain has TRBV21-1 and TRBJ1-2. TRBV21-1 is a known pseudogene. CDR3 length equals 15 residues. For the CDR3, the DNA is TGTGCCAGCAGCAAGGCGGCACTAGCTAACTATGGCTACACCTTC. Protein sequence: CASSKAALANYGYTF.

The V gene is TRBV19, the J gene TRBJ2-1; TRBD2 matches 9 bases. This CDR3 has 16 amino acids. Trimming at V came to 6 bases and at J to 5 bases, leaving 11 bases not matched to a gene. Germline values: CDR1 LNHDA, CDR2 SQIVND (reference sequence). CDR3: CASSPRSGSVDNEQFF. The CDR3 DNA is TGTGCCAGTAGCCCGCGTAGCGGGAGTGTCGACAATGAGCAGTTCTTC.

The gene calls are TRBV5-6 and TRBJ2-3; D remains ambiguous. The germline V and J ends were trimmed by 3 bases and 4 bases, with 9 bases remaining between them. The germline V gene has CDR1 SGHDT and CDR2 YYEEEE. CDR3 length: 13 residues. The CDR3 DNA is TGTGCCAGCAGCTCGTTTGTTTCAGATACGCAGTATTTT. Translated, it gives CASSSFVSDTQYF.

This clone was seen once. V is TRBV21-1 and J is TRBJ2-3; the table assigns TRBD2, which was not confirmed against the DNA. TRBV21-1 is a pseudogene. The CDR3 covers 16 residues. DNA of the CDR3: TGTGCCAGCAGCAAAGGGCTAGGAAGGTTGGGAGATACGCAGTATTTT. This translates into CASSKGLGRLGDTQYF.

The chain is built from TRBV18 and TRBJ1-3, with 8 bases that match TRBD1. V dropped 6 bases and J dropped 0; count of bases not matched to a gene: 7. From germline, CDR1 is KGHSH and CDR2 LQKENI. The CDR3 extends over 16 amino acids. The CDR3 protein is CASSADRASSGNTIYF. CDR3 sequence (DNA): TGTGCCAGCTCTGCGGACAGGGCGAGCTCTGGAAACACCATATATTTT.

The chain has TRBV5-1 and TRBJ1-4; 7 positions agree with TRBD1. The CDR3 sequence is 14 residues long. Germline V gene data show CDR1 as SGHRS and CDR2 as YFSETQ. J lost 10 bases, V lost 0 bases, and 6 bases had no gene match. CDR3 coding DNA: TGCGCCAGCAGCTTGGGGGACAGCGTCGGAAAACTGTTTTTT. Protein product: CASSLGDSVGKLFF.